This section outlines one T cell receptor beta chain sequence together with its context. This CDR3 has 15 residues. Deletions cut 5 bases from V and 0 bases from J, with 14 bases between. Germline CDR1 is SGHRS and CDR2 is YFSETQ. A second 7 to 11 cycle PCR used barcoded and J-beta primers. TCRdb re-called the 5' RACE reads with MiXCR, one entry per CDR3 protein. The sample shows some 690,000 distinct CDR3 sequences, about a fifth of them seen only once. The sample is drawn from a study of blood T cells in healthy people across ages. The V call is TRBV5-1, the J call TRBJ1-1; possibly TRBD1 for D (6 bases). The sequenced sample was blood. This receptor was obtained from a man in his 70s in good health. The CDR3: CASREVGGMNTEAFF. DNA of the CDR3: TGCGCCAGCAGAGAAGTTGGGGGCATGAACACTGAAGCTTTCTTT.